The present T cell receptor (beta chain) was sequenced within a study of cytomegalovirus exposure and HLA in healthy donors. Concerning this clone itself: The antigen is unknown.

With 60 Vbeta and 13 Jbeta primers, the PCR was carried out. Libraries were prepared by immunoSEQ multiplex PCR; TCRdb keeps only in-frame clonotypes and omits some of them. This sample carries over 150,000 clones, roughly two thirds of them seen once, and the ten largest clones take 4% to 5.5%. General study points: Within a later analysis, the majority of CMV-associated TCR beta chains appeared HLA-restricted. Later analysis suggested links between common viral pathogens and several top significant clusters. Segments of the TCR beta V type were, in most cases, productive about 87% or about 30% of the time in an earlier analysis.

This sequence originates from a woman between 18 and 30 years old in good health and CMV-seropositive. The specimen was PBMCs.

CDR3 in amino acids: CASSVGTGGNQPQHF. Here the CDR3 DNA reads TGTGCCAGCAGTGTAGGGACAGGGGGGAATCAGCCCCAGCATTTT. The chain recombines TRBV6-4 with TRBJ1-5; 11 bases align to TRBD1. Germline CDR1 and CDR2: MRHNA and SNTAGT. The J segment lost 4 bases and the V segment lost 4 bases, leaving 3 bases of the junction unmatched. CDR3 length: 15 amino acids.